The text below deals with one T cell receptor delta chain. This clone was recorded a few times. Its antigen is not yet known. It has no much larger one-base neighbor in the sample; base qualities were not kept. This specimen belongs to a study of Vδ1+ human thymocytes (dated by TCRdb to between 2017 and 2018). At the level of the whole study: mRNA-level TRG and TRD CDR3 repertoires of highly purified Vdelta1+ thymocytes from young children were characterised as a data resource. Earlier work had validated the multiplex-based CDR3 amplicon strategy against 5'RACE-based methods for generating CDR3 amplicons.

The paper as a whole reports these results and caveats: The thymic TRG and TRD repertoires appeared highly polyclonal, with Gaussian CDR3 length distributions, in contrast to the oligoclonal repertoires of peripheral blood. Many TRG clonotypes were shared between donors (up to about 6.9x10^3), whereas TRD repertoires were essentially private (max about 120 shared). The authors advised highly purified populations and single-cell validation, since unexpected Vdelta2 sequences could cause misinterpretation of bulk repertoire data. No clustering by age or sex was observed, so analyses did not stratify donors by these variables. Even though sort purity was high, about 20% of thymic TRD sequences were Vdelta2 (and few were Vdelta3), which was not the case for the peripheral blood Vdelta1+ controls.

RNA extraction was performed with the RNeasy mini kit, and reverse transcription was done with Superscript III. To generate the CDR3 amplicons, a multiplex PCR was run using pooled V-gene forward primers together with a constant-region reverse primer that carried Illumina adaptor overhangs. After gel purification, the amplicons were indexed with Nextera index primers during seven to nine additional PCR cycles and then purified using AMPure XP beads. The libraries were sequenced on an Illumina MiSeq using paired-end 250 bp reads, dual indexing and an approximately 20% PhiX spike-in. On the authors' methods: FastQC was used to quality check the reads, while ea-utils fastq-join merged the TRG read pairs. Sequences were annotated with IMGT/HighV-QUEST, keeping only productive sequences with unambiguous V-gene assignment; clonotypes were defined by identical CDR3 sequence. For downstream analysis, the tools were VDJtools 1.1.1, tcR 2.2.3, Treemap and vegan Shannon diversity in R 3.4.4. Via CATT, TCRdb reprocessed the public reads, and rows with identical DNA were then joined. TCRdb assigned the V and J calls; the authors' analysis was not used. This sample gives tens of thousands of delta-chain clones in total; about 15% of them show up just once. Jointly, the top ten make up under 0.6% of the sample.

Thymic samples were depleted of alphabeta T cells, then CD3+ TCRVdelta1+ TCRVdelta2- thymocytes were FACS-sorted. The purity of the sorted Vdelta1+ thymocytes fell between about 97% and 99.6%. Thymic specimens came from roughly 8 paediatric patients undergoing corrective cardiac surgery, aged from roughly 5 days to 17 months. The thymic tissue was dispersed, and mononuclear cells were isolated using a Histopaque-1077 density gradient. Staining used anti-TCRVdelta1 clone TS8.2, anti-TCRVdelta2 clone B6, anti-CD3 clone HIT3a and anti-TCRalphabeta clone IP26 antibodies. V trim: 5 bases; J trim: 0 bases; unmatched bases: 13. Inclusive of the bounding cysteine and phenylalanine, the CDR3 is 18 residues long. This entry keeps only the CDR3 DNA: 54 bases, framed from base 1. CDR1 and CDR2, looked up from the germline V gene, are TSWWSYY and QGS.

Here the chain combines TRDV1 and TRDJ1; 9 junctional bases match TRDD3. The sequencing sample was made of Vdelta1+ gamma-delta thymocytes from the thymus. The meaning of the sample's cell subset or site label: FACS-sorted CD3+ TCRalphabeta- TCRVdelta1+ TCRVdelta2- thymocytes. The clonotype originates from a boy under two years old who had congenital heart surgery. The CDR3 corresponds to CALGLYPLGDEYTDKLIF. Here is the DNA: TGTGCTCTTGGGCTCTACCCCCTGGGGGATGAGTACACCGATAAACTCATCTTT.